This section outlines one T cell receptor beta chain sequence together with its context. What it binds is unknown. This CDR3 region has 14 residues. V shed 0 bases and J shed 8 bases, with 12 bases lying between them. Germline-derived CDR1 and CDR2 are SGDLS and YYNGEE. This sample is part of a study of radiotherapy plus CTLA-4 blockade in lung cancer. The data were produced by immunoSEQ multiplex PCR, yet TCRdb's version contains in-frame clones alone and is incomplete. The sample contains approximately 35,000 clones, approximately 85% of which appear only once. Study outcomes and limitations: Among blood TCR repertoires after radiotherapy plus ipilimumab, tumor-derived clones expanded. It was early blood T cell clone dynamics, with interferon-beta, that reportedly best predicted response.

Sample: peripheral blood, taken from a patient treated with radiotherapy plus ipilimumab. V gene TRBV9 combines with J gene TRBJ2-1, with D perhaps matching TRBD1 (5 bases). This receptor was obtained from a human donor with non-small cell lung cancer who had stable disease on radiotherapy plus ipilimumab. The CDR3 nucleotides are TGTGCCAGCAGCGTAGGACAGCATTTCGATGAGCAGTTCTTC. Protein sequence: CASSVGQHFDEQFF.